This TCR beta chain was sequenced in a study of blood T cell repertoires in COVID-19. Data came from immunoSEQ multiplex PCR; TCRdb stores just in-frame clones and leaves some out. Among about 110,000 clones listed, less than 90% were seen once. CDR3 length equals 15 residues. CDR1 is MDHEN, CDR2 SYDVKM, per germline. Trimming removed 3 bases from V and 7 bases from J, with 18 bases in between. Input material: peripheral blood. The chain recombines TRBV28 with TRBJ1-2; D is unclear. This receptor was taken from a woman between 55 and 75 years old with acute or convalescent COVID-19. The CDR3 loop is CASSLRRLVRGGYTF. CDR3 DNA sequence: TGTGCCAGCAGTTTGCGACGGCTAGTCCGGGGTGGCTACACCTTC.